This TCR beta chain was captured by sequencing in a study of shared clonotypes between healthy human individuals. General study points: Non-shared clonotypes had lower generation probabilities than those shared by all four donors.

This CDR3 has 15 amino acids. Trimming removed 0 bases at V and 2 bases at J, with 11 bases between. The germline gives CDR1 SGHAT, CDR2 FQNNGV. Researchers ran the assay at a deep level. Every subset's genomic DNA went evenly onto several immunoSEQ plates. In the source study's methods: Junction-only sequences without quality scores came from ImmunoSEQ, so filtering differed. Measured with immunoSEQ multiplex PCR; TCRdb has only the in-frame clones, and not every one. The D gene and trimming were derived from the DNA, and the V and J assignments and clone size from that table. The sample yields approximately 2.4 million clones, more than 90% seen once. As for this clone: The antigen is not known.

V is TRBV11-2 and J is TRBJ2-7; TRBD1 or TRBD2 may be the D gene (5 bases each). This clonotype was sampled from a man between 18 and 35 years old in good health. Sequencing was carried out using naive CD4+ T cells sorted from blood. The subset here: CD45RA+ positively selected. CDR3 bases: TGTGCCAGCAGCTTAGACCCGGGGACCGCCTACGAGCAGTACTTC. Its protein product is CASSLDPGTAYEQYF.